This record looks at one T cell receptor (beta chain) sequence and its context. The data stem from a study of T cell clones after liver transplantation. Study at large: As an antigen-independent comparator, third-party-reactive TCRbeta sequences came from pre-transplant mixed lymphocyte reactions.

The CDR3 consists of 19 residues. The germline V gene has CDR1 MNHEY and CDR2 SMNVEV (reference sequence). Germline trimming cut 6 bases from V and 6 bases from J; bases unmatched to any gene: 14. Produced via immunoSEQ multiplex PCR; TCRdb's table is partial and in-frame only. The sample holds tens of thousands of clones, 75% to 90% seen once. The receptor comes from a human patient who received a liver transplant. The graft donor may account for some of the T cells. This chain links TRBV27 with TRBJ2-1; 16 nucleotides line up with TRBD2. The sequenced sample was CD4+ T cells from blood, obtained 12 months after liver transplant. The CDR3 DNA follows: TGTGCCAGCAGCCTCCGCCCGGGACTAGCGGGAGGGCCCGTCAATGAGCAGTTCTTC. This gives the protein CASSLRPGLAGGPVNEQFF.